These 27 T cell receptor beta chains were all obtained from the same sample, sequenced in a study of spatial heterogeneity in lung cancer. The time point here: sample taken at primary tumor resection. From tumor, nontumor lung or frozen PBMC, whole RNA was taken unsorted for sequencing. One entry per CDR3 protein, called by TCRdb with MiXCR from the 5' RACE reads. This sample yields 40,000 to 45,000 distinct CDR3 sequences, of which approximately 7% are seen a single time; around 42% belongs to the top ten. The starting material was PBMCs, obtained at surgery. These receptors came from a female donor with early-stage non-small cell lung cancer.

This clonotype was picked up many times. The chain employs TRBV7-9 and TRBJ2-7, with D possibly being TRBD1 or TRBD2 (5 bases each). The V gene lost 5 bases and the J gene lost 3 bases, with 26 bases spanning the gap. The V gene's germline CDR1 is SEHNR and CDR2 FQNEAQ (reference sequence). This CDR3 has 18 amino acids. The chain's CDR3 is CASSGGVKGEADLYEQYF. CDR3 nucleotides: TGTGCCAGCAGCGGGGGAGTTAAAGGAGAGGCAGATCTCTACGAGCAGTACTTC.

This clonotype was observed a few times. This chain uses TRBV20-1 with TRBJ2-3; D unclear. V was clipped by 2 bases and J by 2 bases, with 14 bases between them. Germline loops: CDR1 DFQATT, CDR2 SNEGSKA (reference sequence). This CDR3 has 15 residues. The CDR3 DNA sequence: TGCAGTGCTAGAACCAAGATGCCCCACACAGATACGCAGTATTTT. This translates into CSARTKMPHTDTQYF.

The chain carries TRBV2 and TRBJ2-3, with D maybe TRBD1 (5 bases). V was pared by 1 base and J by 2 bases, with 13 bases between. Germline CDR1 and CDR2: SNHLY and FYNNEI. The CDR3 extends over 16 amino acids. The CDR3 DNA follows: TGTGCCAGCAGTGAAGATGGGGCTCTGCTCACAGATACGCAGTATTTT. Protein sequence: CASSEDGALLTDTQYF.

The V call is TRBV12-3 or TRBV12-4, the J call TRBJ2-7, with 7 bases aligning to TRBD2. V was clipped by 4 bases and J by 4 bases; unmatched bases: 13. The CDR3 sequence is 16 residues long. The CDR3 reads CASSWDRTSLEYEQYF. The CDR3 DNA reads as TGTGCCAGCAGTTGGGACCGGACTAGTTTGGAGTACGAGCAGTACTTC.

This clonotype was seen only a few times. For the CDR3, the DNA is TGTGCCAGCAACACGGGACAGACGAACACCGGGGAGCTGTTTTTT. Translated: CASNTGQTNTGELFF. The rearrangement joins TRBV6-1 to TRBJ2-2; 7 bases map to TRBD1. Germline assignment: CDR1 MNHNS and CDR2 SASEGT. The CDR3 runs to 15 residues. V shed 7 bases and J 0 bases; nucleotides not matched to a gene: 5.

This clonotype was seen ten or more times. The V gene is TRBV7-3, the J gene TRBJ2-3; a weak D match, TRBD1 (5 bases). This CDR3 is built from 13 residues. Germline lookup yields CDR1 SGHTA and CDR2 FQGTGA. With 6 bases removed from V and 6 bases from J, the gap between germline ends came to 13 bases. The chain's CDR3 is CASRLAAGDTQYF. CDR3 bases: TGTGCCAGCAGACTTGCGGCAGGGGATACGCAGTATTTT.

The table lists this clonotype with many counts. The chain recombines TRBV7-3 with TRBJ1-1; no clear D. CDR1 is SGHTA, CDR2 FQGTGA, per germline. The CDR3 runs 13 residues. The V and J ends lost 5 bases and 5 bases respectively, with 12 bases between them. The CDR3, as DNA: TGTGCCAGCAGCCTCCGGCTAGAGACTGAAGCTTTCTTT. Its protein is CASSLRLETEAFF.

In this sample, this clonotype turned up a few times. The chain uses TRBV4-1 and TRBJ2-3; D assignment may be TRBD1 or TRBD2 (5 bases each). CDR1 is MGHRA, CDR2 YSYEKL, per germline. Trimming pared 0 bases from V and 3 bases from J, leaving 22 bases between. The CDR3 runs 19 residues. CDR3 sequence (DNA): TGCGCCAGCAGCCAAGATCTGGGACGCGCTCCCCCAGGGACAGATACGCAGTATTTT. It is translated as CASSQDLGRAPPGTDTQYF.

This clonotype was counted ten times or more. The chain couples TRBV4-3 to TRBJ1-1, with a tentative D call TRBD1 (5 bases). The CDR3 runs to 16 residues. Germline V gene sequence: CDR1 LGHNA, CDR2 YSLEER. V lost 0 bases, J lost 0 bases, and 11 bases lay in between. CDR3 in DNA: TGCGCCAGCAGCCAAGACCCTAGGGGCCTGAACACTGAAGCTTTCTTT. Its translation: CASSQDPRGLNTEAFF.

This clonotype turned up a few times. Possible read error: a much larger clone is one base away. The chain couples TRBV7-9 to TRBJ2-2; D remains unclear. The CDR3 spans 12 residues. The germline CDR1 and CDR2 sequences are SEHNR and FQNEAQ (reference sequence). The DNA of the CDR3 is TGTGTCAGTGCGCTACCCATGGGGGAGCTGTTTTTT. Amino acid sequence: CVSALPMGELFF.

This clonotype was recorded at least ten times. The V gene is TRBV19, the J gene TRBJ1-3; D not resolved. Germline V gene data show CDR1 as LNHDA and CDR2 as SQIVND (reference sequence). V was pared by 3 bases and J by 2 bases, with 11 bases between. This CDR3 is 15 amino acids long. In DNA form, the CDR3 reads TGTGCCAGTAGTATGGGGAGGGCGGCTGGAAACACCATATATTTT. Residues: CASSMGRAAGNTIYF.

This chain uses TRBV20-1 with TRBJ1-5; 7 nucleotides agree with TRBD1. Germline V gives CDR1 DFQATT, CDR2 SNEGSKA (reference sequence). This CDR3 contains 17 residues. J was trimmed by 0 bases and V by 5 bases; bases with no gene match: 13. CDR3 nucleotides: TGCAGTGCTCTGCCGGGACAGAAAGGCAATAGCAATCAGCCCCAGCATTTT. The encoded protein is CSALPGQKGNSNQPQHF.

J is TRBJ2-7 and V is TRBV5-1; 7 nucleotides match TRBD1. The germline V gene encodes CDR1 SGHRS and CDR2 YFSETQ. The CDR3 spans 13 residues. J lost 4 bases, V lost 2 bases, and 3 bases had no gene match. The CDR3 protein is CASSLTTGYEQYF. The CDR3 DNA follows: TGCGCCAGCAGCTTAACGACAGGGTACGAGCAGTACTTC.

In its sample, this clonotype was seen many times. In nucleotides, the CDR3 is TGTGCCAGCTCACCGGGGGGGGCCATGAACACTGAAGCTTTCTTT. It is translated as CASSPGGAMNTEAFF. This chain joins TRBV18 and TRBJ1-1; possible D gene TRBD1, 6 bases. Germline V gives CDR1 KGHSH, CDR2 LQKENI. Trimming stripped 3 bases from V and 0 bases from J, with 11 bases between. The CDR3 totals 15 residues.

This clonotype was recorded many times. The chain links TRBV6-6 to TRBJ2-7; D perhaps matches TRBD2 (5 bases). Between the trimmed V and J ends, which lost 7 bases and 2 bases, there was a span of 9 bases. Per the germline V gene, CDR1 is MNHNY and CDR2 is SVGAGI (reference sequence). CDR3 length: 12 residues. This CDR3 is CASTYGTYEQYF. Written as DNA, the CDR3 is TGTGCCAGCACGTACGGGACCTACGAGCAGTACTTC.

This clonotype was detected many times. The chain recombines TRBV3-1 with TRBJ2-7; D is unclear. This CDR3 spans 14 amino acids. Germline CDR1 and CDR2: LGHDT and YNNKEL (reference sequence). Trimming shortened V by 0 bases and J by 2 bases, and 8 bases separated the two germline ends. CDR3 amino acids: CASSQERPPYEQYF. Written as DNA, the CDR3 is TGTGCCAGCAGCCAAGAACGTCCCCCCTACGAGCAGTACTTC.

This clonotype was detected many times. The V call is TRBV5-1, the J call TRBJ2-7, with 9 bases fitting TRBD2. The CDR3 is 15 amino acids. With V trimmed by 3 bases and J by 9 bases, 13 bases remained unmatched. Germline CDR1 is SGHRS and CDR2 is YFSETQ. The CDR3 region is CASSSTSGFYDGQYF. The DNA for the CDR3 is TGCGCCAGCAGCTCGACTAGCGGCTTTTACGATGGGCAGTACTTC.

This clonotype has more than one count but fewer than ten. The chain is built from TRBV20-1 and TRBJ2-2, with D perhaps TRBD1 (5 bases). This CDR3 has 14 residues. V was clipped by 6 bases and J by 6 bases, with 17 bases between them. Germline lookup yields CDR1 DFQATT and CDR2 SNEGSKA (reference sequence). The CDR3: CSARQIVSPGELFF. The CDR3 DNA reads TGCAGTGCACGACAGATCGTCTCCCCCGGGGAGCTGTTTTTT.

This clonotype was detected a few times. The chain combines TRBV2 with TRBJ2-2, with no clear D. The CDR3 is 15 residues long. Germline lookup yields CDR1 SNHLY and CDR2 FYNNEI. V was clipped by 3 bases and J by 2 bases, with 10 bases between them. The CDR3 here is CASSDWQANTGELFF. CDR3 bases: TGTGCCAGCAGTGATTGGCAGGCCAACACCGGGGAGCTGTTTTTT.

This clonotype was seen repeatedly, ten times or more. The chain carries TRBV14 and TRBJ1-2; no firm D call. The CDR3 spans 15 residues. The V gene lost 0 bases and the J gene lost 4 bases, with 12 bases spanning the gap. Germline lookup yields CDR1 SGHDN and CDR2 FVKESK. CDR3 sequence: CASSQDGYRGYGYTF. The CDR3, as DNA: TGTGCCAGCAGCCAAGATGGATACAGAGGCTATGGCTACACCTTC.

CDR3 in DNA: TGCGCCAGCAGCCAAGATCTGGGGAGCTCCTACAATGAGCAGTTCTTC. Amino acids: CASSQDLGSSYNEQFF. The V call is TRBV4-3, the J call TRBJ2-1; D is possibly TRBD2 (5 bases). CDR1 and CDR2 (germline): LGHNA, YSLEER. V lost 0 bases, J lost 0 bases, and 9 bases lay in between. The CDR3 consists of 16 residues.

This clonotype was seen ten or more times. The chain is built from TRBV10-3 and TRBJ2-5, with 7 nucleotides matching TRBD2. V shed 8 bases and J 5 bases; nucleotides not matched to a gene: 5. The germline gives CDR1 ENHRY, CDR2 SYGVKD. The CDR3 extends over 12 amino acids. CDR3 DNA: TGTGCCATCGGCGGGGGATGGGAGACCCAGTACTTC. Translation gives CAIGGGWETQYF.

This chain connects TRBV20-1 to TRBJ1-1; D is possibly TRBD1 (6 bases). This CDR3 region has 12 residues. V lost 2 bases to trimming and J lost 4 bases, with 8 bases between them. Germline CDR1 reads DFQATT; CDR2 reads SNEGSKA (reference sequence). The CDR3 nucleotides are TGCAGTGCTAGAAAGGGGGGCACTGAAGCTTTCTTT. Translation: CSARKGGTEAFF.

This clonotype was seen ten or more times. This chain connects TRBV7-9 to TRBJ2-7; D uncertain. The CDR3 contains 15 residues. Germline CDR1 reads SEHNR; CDR2 reads FQNEAQ (reference sequence). Deletions cut 5 bases from V and 0 bases from J, with 14 bases between. The CDR3 region is CASSPRLERSYEQYF. The CDR3 DNA sequence: TGTGCCAGCAGCCCCCGACTGGAGCGCTCCTACGAGCAGTACTTC.

This clonotype showed up many times. The chain employs TRBV15 and TRBJ2-5; D may be TRBD1 (5 bases). CDR1 and CDR2 from the germline V gene are LNHNV and YYDKDF (reference sequence). V was clipped by 0 bases and J by 1 base, with 6 bases between them. The CDR3 extends over 14 amino acids. The CDR3 bases are TGTGCCACCAGCAGAGACAGGGTCCAAGAGACCCAGTACTTC. Amino acids: CATSRDRVQETQYF.

Only a few counts were recorded for this clonotype. J is TRBJ2-7 and V is TRBV20-1, with TRBD2 matching over 11 bases. From germline, CDR1 is DFQATT and CDR2 SNEGSKA (reference sequence). The CDR3 covers 15 residues. V lost 1 base to trimming and J lost 4 bases; unmatched junction nucleotides: 6. The DNA for the CDR3 is TGCAGTGCTAGAGGCCGACTAGCGGGGACTTACGAGCAGTACTTC. Protein: CSARGRLAGTYEQYF.

As to this clonotype: A clone one base away is much larger, so this may be a read error. The chain links TRBV3-1 to TRBJ2-1, with D possibly TRBD2 on 6 matching bases. This CDR3 has 15 amino acids. Germline V gene data show CDR1 as LGHDT and CDR2 as YNNKEL (reference sequence). V lost 4 bases and J lost 6, with 16 bases in between. The DNA for the CDR3 is TGTGCCAGCAGCCCGGGACTTGTGTCGTCCAATGAGCAGTTCTTC. Translated, it gives CASSPGLVSSNEQFF.